This T cell receptor (beta chain) originates from a study of blood T cells in healthy people across ages. Primed by a sample-barcoded 5' primer and a J-beta primer mix, a second PCR proceeded for about 6 to 11 cycles. The authors tagged each cDNA molecule using a template-switch adaptor with 12 random nucleotides. The yield of each sample was at least 2.5 million CDR3-containing paired-end reads. MiXCR, run by TCRdb on the 5' RACE reads, gives a single entry per CDR3 protein. This sample has about 720,000 distinct CDR3 sequences, with approximately 22% found just once. The germline V and J ends were trimmed by 6 bases and 4 bases, with 15 bases remaining between them. In germline, CDR1 is SGHTA, CDR2 FQGNSA. The CDR3 has 14 residues. General observations from the study: The recorded TCR beta diversity per million T cells decreased in a roughly linear manner with age. A greater number of naive CD4+ cells and higher diversity distinguished long-lived donors from aged donors.

About this clonotype itself: The antigen is unknown.

The sequencing sample was made of blood. The receptor was derived from a man aged 70 or older in good health. The rearrangement links TRBV7-2 to TRBJ1-2; D is undetermined. CDR3 residues: CASSLAPGRYGYTF. DNA for the CDR3: TGTGCCAGCAGTCTTGCCCCGGGCCGCTATGGCTACACCTTC.